This record covers a single T cell receptor (beta chain). Its antigen is unknown. CDR1 is GTSNPN, CDR2 SVGIG, per germline (reference sequence). The CDR3 is made up of 13 amino acids. The ends were cut back, 0 bases at V and 9 bases at J, with 14 bases in the middle. These data originate in a study of T cells in localized non-small cell lung cancer. Whole-study results and caveats: A median of roughly 52 of the top 100 tumor clones appeared in adjacent lung, which was paired and uninvolved.

Here immunoSEQ multiplex PCR was the method, and the copy in TCRdb shows in-frame clones only, minus some. The table shows about 29,000 clones, with roughly nine tenths occurring only once. This sequence originates from a woman between 35 and 70 years old with stage I lung adenocarcinoma. The chain joins TRBV30 to TRBJ1-1, with no clear D. The specimen comprised peripheral blood, sampled before any cancer treatment. This CDR3 reads CAWSVSFGSKAFF. The CDR3 region has the DNA TGTGCCTGGAGTGTAAGTTTTGGAAGCAAAGCTTTCTTT.